This passage covers 27 T cell receptor beta chains from one sample sequenced in a study of CD8 T cells in Susac syndrome. An amount of RNA that ranged from roughly 0.45 to 1 ug was reverse transcribed with random hexamers. Each CDR3 protein gets one entry after TCRdb re-called the immunoSEQ multiplex PCR reads with MiXCR. Counted here are 200,000 to 300,000 distinct CDR3 sequences, approximately 92% occurring once; the ten biggest clones make up roughly 0.07%. The specimen sequenced was CD4+ T cells from PBMCs. These receptors originate from a human donor with multiple sclerosis.

The chain combines TRBV11-2 with TRBJ2-5; D might be TRBD1 or TRBD2, each matching 5 bases. The CDR3 covers 17 residues. Looked up from germline, CDR1 is SGHAT and CDR2 is FQNNGV. V was shortened by 1 base and J by 5 bases, with 20 bases between the two germline ends. The DNA for the CDR3 is TGTGCCAGCAGCTTAGTAGGCTGGGGCCGGGGCGTGGAGACCCAGTACTTC. This codes for CASSLVGWGRGVETQYF.

V usage is TRBV30 and J usage is TRBJ1-6, with 10 bases matching TRBD1. The CDR3 sequence is 13 residues long. V lost 5 bases to trimming and J lost 6 bases; unmatched junction nucleotides: 1. Germline V gives CDR1 GTSNPN, CDR2 SVGIG (reference sequence). CDR3 loop: CAWRDRGNSPLHF. The CDR3, as DNA: TGTGCCTGGCGGGACAGGGGTAATTCACCCCTCCACTTT.

The chain combines TRBV6-5 with TRBJ1-5; 9 bases match TRBD1. Germline lookup yields CDR1 MNHEY and CDR2 SVGAGI. The junction had 10 bases not matched to a gene; V was cut back by 0 bases and J by 1 base. CDR3 length: 19 amino acids. The CDR3: CASSYSWDRALRSNQPQHF. As DNA, the CDR3 is TGTGCCAGCAGTTACTCGTGGGACAGGGCCCTGAGAAGCAATCAGCCCCAGCATTTT.

This chain connects TRBV5-6 to TRBJ1-2; a possible D gene is TRBD1 (6 bases). From germline, CDR1 is SGHDT and CDR2 YYEEEE. The length of the CDR3 is 14 residues. V lost 0 bases, J lost 4 bases, and 10 bases lay in between. The CDR3 nucleotides read TGTGCCAGCAGCTTGGAAGGGGGAATCTATGGCTACACCTTC. Amino acids: CASSLEGGIYGYTF.

The V gene is TRBV21-1, the J gene TRBJ2-7; TRBD1, the table's D call, was not compared with the DNA. TRBV21-1 is a pseudogene locus. The CDR3 covers 16 residues. CDR3 in amino acids: CASSTRGLAASYEQYF. The CDR3 DNA sequence: TGTGCCAGCAGCACAAGGGGACTAGCAGCCTCCTACGAGCAGTACTTC.

The chain recombines TRBV5-6 with TRBJ2-1; perhaps D is TRBD1 or TRBD2 (7 bases each). Trimming stripped 4 bases from V and 8 bases from J, with 13 bases between. CDR3 length equals 13 residues. Germline V gene data show CDR1 as SGHDT and CDR2 as YYEEEE. For the CDR3, the DNA is TGTGCCAGCAGCAAGCCAGGGGGGGATGAGCAGTTCTTC. Translating gives CASSKPGGDEQFF.

The V call is TRBV7-2, the J call TRBJ1-5, with D perhaps matching TRBD1 (5 bases). CDR3 length: 16 residues. The germline gives CDR1 SGHTA, CDR2 FQGNSA. Trimming pared 0 bases from V and 8 bases from J, leaving 17 bases between. For the CDR3, the DNA is TGTGCCAGCAGCTTAGCTTCCGGGGCAGCGAAGGAGCCCCAGCATTTT. This translates into CASSLASGAAKEPQHF.

In this sample, this clonotype turned up once. The chain is built from TRBV5-1 and TRBJ1-1; D unresolved. The CDR3 covers 15 residues. Germline V gene lookup returns CDR1 SGHRS and CDR2 YFSETQ. Trimming removed 0 bases at V and 4 bases at J, with 13 bases between. The CDR3 loop is CASSLVGRKGTEAFF. Here the CDR3 DNA reads TGCGCCAGCAGCTTGGTAGGCAGAAAGGGCACTGAAGCTTTCTTT.

V gene TRBV4-1 combines with J gene TRBJ1-1, with 7 bases that match TRBD1. The CDR3 length is 15 residues. CDR1 and CDR2 (germline): MGHRA, YSYEKL. V dropped 0 bases and J dropped 5; count of bases not matched to a gene: 6. CDR3: CASSQERGRATEAFF. CDR3 DNA: TGCGCCAGCAGCCAAGAAAGGGGGCGAGCAACTGAAGCTTTCTTT.

The chain links TRBV2 to TRBJ2-1; D gene uncertain. Germline V gives CDR1 SNHLY, CDR2 FYNNEI. The germline V and J ends were trimmed by 4 bases and 4 bases, with 2 bases remaining between them. This CDR3 is built from 11 residues. This chain's CDR3 is CASSAYNEQFF. The CDR3 DNA follows: TGTGCCAGCAGTGCGTACAATGAGCAGTTCTTC.

The V gene is TRBV29-1, the J gene TRBJ1-5, with a tentative D call TRBD1 (5 bases). V was clipped by 6 bases and J by 3 bases, with 12 bases between them. This CDR3 spans 13 amino acids. CDR1 and CDR2 from the germline V gene are SQVTM and ANQGSEA. CDR3 amino acids: CSVGAATNQPQHF. The CDR3 DNA sequence: TGCAGCGTCGGGGCCGCAACCAATCAGCCCCAGCATTTT. Full variable domain (rest looked up from reference TRBV29-1 and TRBJ1-5): SAVISQKPSRDICQRGTSLTIQCQVDSQVTMMFWYRQQPGQSLTLIATANQGSEATYESGFVIDKFPISRPNLTFSTLTVSNMSPEDSSIYLCSVGAATNQPQHFGDGTRLSIL.

The rearrangement links TRBV11-2 to TRBJ2-3; D is uncertain. The V and J ends lost 4 bases and 8 bases respectively, with 13 bases between them. Germline loops: CDR1 SGHAT, CDR2 FQNNGV. CDR3 length equals 13 residues. The DNA of the CDR3 is TGTGCCAGCAGCTCAGACCGAGGTGGTACGCAGTATTTT. Residues: CASSSDRGGTQYF.

V is TRBV2 and J is TRBJ2-1, with 12 bases aligning to TRBD2. The CDR3 runs to 14 residues. Germline CDR1 and CDR2: SNHLY and FYNNEI. V shed 6 bases and J 4 bases; nucleotides not matched to a gene: 1. The chain's CDR3 is CASRGLAGYNEQFF. In DNA, the CDR3 is TGTGCCAGCAGGGGACTAGCGGGTTACAATGAGCAGTTCTTC.

The chain has TRBV7-2 and TRBJ1-2; 7 bases fit TRBD1. V lost 1 base to trimming and J lost 5 bases; unmatched junction nucleotides: 4. Germline V gene data show CDR1 as SGHTA and CDR2 as FQGNSA. This CDR3 has 14 amino acids. The CDR3 sequence is CASSLGGGSYGYTF. CDR3 in DNA: TGTGCCAGCAGCTTAGGAGGGGGCTCTTATGGCTACACCTTC.

This chain connects TRBV19 to TRBJ2-2; possible D gene TRBD2, 6 bases. Germline CDR1 is LNHDA and CDR2 is SQIVND (reference sequence). This CDR3 is 17 amino acids long. V lost 6 bases, J lost 3 bases, and 20 bases lay in between. CDR3 amino acids: CASRLQSGGMDTGELFF. Here the CDR3 DNA reads TGTGCCAGTAGATTGCAGTCCGGGGGTATGGACACCGGGGAGCTGTTTTTT.

This chain joins TRBV20-1 and TRBJ2-1, with 7 bases identical to TRBD1. The V gene's germline CDR1 is DFQATT and CDR2 SNEGSKA (reference sequence). V lost 2 bases and J lost 10; bases outside the gene matches: 17. The CDR3 consists of 16 residues. CDR3 in DNA: TGCAGTGCTAGACTTTTCGAGACAGGGACCCTCCAAGAGCAGTTCTTC. This gives the protein CSARLFETGTLQEQFF.

The V gene is TRBV3-1, the J gene TRBJ2-7, with 9 nucleotides matching TRBD2. After removal of 0 bases from V and 3 bases from J, the junction contained 3 bases not matched to a gene. Germline V CDR1 and CDR2: LGHDT, YNNKEL (reference sequence). CDR3 length: 15 amino acids. CDR3 nucleotide sequence: TGTGCCAGCAGCCAAGATAAAGCGGGGGGCTACGAGCAGTACGTC. Translating it yields CASSQDKAGGYEQYV.

V is TRBV29-1 and J is TRBJ2-2, with D unresolved. The CDR3 runs to 13 residues. The V gene's germline CDR1 is SQVTM and CDR2 ANQGSEA. With 2 bases removed from V and 6 bases from J, the gap between germline ends came to 10 bases. CDR3: CSVEPTLSGELFF. The CDR3 DNA sequence: TGCAGCGTTGAACCGACGCTTTCCGGGGAGCTGTTTTTT.

The chain combines TRBV14 with TRBJ2-1; D may be TRBD1 (6 bases). V lost 1 base to trimming and J lost 1 base, with 11 bases between them. There are 16 residues in the CDR3. Germline CDR1 SGHDN, CDR2 FVKESK. The CDR3 protein is CASSQGWQGSYNEQFF. The CDR3 nucleotides read TGTGCCAGCAGCCAAGGTTGGCAGGGGTCCTACAATGAGCAGTTCTTC. The variable domain in full, completed from reference TRBV14 and TRBJ2-1, reads EAGVTQFPSHSVIEKGQTVTLRCDPISGHDNLYWYRRVMGKEIKFLLHFVKESKQDESGMPNNRFLAERTGGTYSTLKVQPAELEDSGVYFCASSQGWQGSYNEQFFGPGTRLTVL.

In DNA, the CDR3 is TGTGCCAGCAGCATAGGACTAGCGGGGGATACGCAGTATTTT. Protein: CASSIGLAGDTQYF. J is TRBJ2-3 and V is TRBV7-3; 12 bases agree with TRBD2. The V gene's germline CDR1 is SGHTA and CDR2 FQGTGA. This CDR3 has 14 amino acids. V trimming: 5 bases; J trimming: 6 bases; junction bases outside the gene matches: 3.

The genes are TRBV25-1 and TRBJ1-2, with no clear D. The V end lost 4 bases, the J end lost 4 bases, and 10 bases lay between the germline ends. The germline CDR1 and CDR2 sequences are MGHDK and SYGVNS. This CDR3 comprises 13 residues. The CDR3 coding sequence is TGTGCCAGCAGTGTCGGATCCGGCTATGGCTACACCTTC. Its protein product is CASSVGSGYGYTF.

This rearrangement joins TRBV20-1 to TRBJ2-7, with TRBD1 as a possible D gene (6 bases). The CDR3 runs 15 residues. Trimming removed 2 bases at V and 0 bases at J, with 14 bases between. Per the germline V gene, CDR1 is DFQATT and CDR2 is SNEGSKA (reference sequence). The CDR3 bases are TGCAGTGCTAGATCCGGGACACCAAACTCCTACGAGCAGTACTTC. Amino acids: CSARSGTPNSYEQYF.

V is TRBV12-3 or TRBV12-4 and J is TRBJ2-7; D possibly corresponds to TRBD2 (6 bases). This CDR3 contains 13 residues. V lost 0 bases to trimming and J lost 6 bases, with 9 bases between them. The CDR3 reads CASSLAEGLEQYV. DNA of the CDR3: TGTGCCAGCAGTTTAGCGGAGGGGCTCGAGCAGTACGTC.

The chain has TRBV18 and TRBJ1-3; the match to TRBD1 covers 8 bases. Germline values: CDR1 KGHSH, CDR2 LQKENI. The J segment lost 3 bases and the V segment lost 0 bases, leaving 10 bases of the junction unmatched. CDR3 length equals 18 residues. CDR3 sequence reads: CASSPPQGARPIGNTIYF. Here the CDR3 DNA reads TGTGCCAGCTCACCACCTCAGGGGGCGCGTCCGATTGGAAACACCATATATTTT.

This clonotype was seen a few times. The rearrangement uses TRBV9 and TRBJ2-7, with D possibly being TRBD2 (7 bases). V shed 0 bases and J shed 3 bases, with 10 bases lying between them. CDR3 length: 14 residues. Germline lookup yields CDR1 SGDLS and CDR2 YYNGEE. The chain's CDR3 is CASSVAGGNYEQYF. The CDR3, as DNA: TGTGCCAGCAGCGTAGCGGGGGGCAACTACGAGCAGTACTTC.

The chain joins TRBV6-1 to TRBJ1-6, with a tentative D call TRBD1 (6 bases). This CDR3 region has 17 residues. The V and J ends lost 6 bases and 9 bases respectively, with 24 bases between them. Germline assignment: CDR1 MNHNS and CDR2 SASEGT. This CDR3 is CASSRTGWGAVGSPLHF. CDR3 nucleotide sequence: TGTGCCAGCAGCCGAACTGGCTGGGGGGCAGTCGGTTCACCCCTCCACTTT.

The chain couples TRBV12-5 to TRBJ1-1; unclear D gene. The CDR3 spans 13 residues. The germline gives CDR1 LGHNT, CDR2 FRNRAP. V was clipped by 4 bases and J by 1 base, with 7 bases between them. The CDR3 sequence is CASGSPRNTEAFF. The CDR3 bases are TGTGCTAGTGGTTCCCCTCGGAACACTGAAGCTTTCTTT.